The 21 T cell receptor beta chains below all came from one sample that was sequenced in a study of blood T cell repertoires in COVID-19. The assay was immunoSEQ multiplex PCR, and TCRdb's table has in-frame clones only and misses some. The sample includes approximately 240,000 clones, less than 90% of them seen just once. The sample consisted of PBMCs or T cells enriched from blood (not recorded which). These receptors were collected from a woman between 50 and 59 years old in a cohort exposed to, infected with or recovered from COVID-19 (not recorded which).

The rearrangement uses TRBV9 and TRBJ2-1; the match to TRBD2 covers 10 bases. This CDR3 contains 18 residues. Looked up from germline, CDR1 is SGDLS and CDR2 is YYNGEE. The J segment lost 3 bases and the V segment lost 1 base, leaving 10 bases of the junction unmatched. CDR3 nucleotides: TGTGCCAGCAGCGTAAGCCTCAGCGGGGGGGCCGTCTACAATGAGCAGTTCTTC. This encodes CASSVSLSGGAVYNEQFF.

This chain uses TRBV10-3 with TRBJ1-5, with 7 bases aligning to TRBD1. Germline lookup yields CDR1 ENHRY and CDR2 SYGVKD. This CDR3 is built from 19 residues. V lost 0 bases, J lost 1 base, and 12 bases stayed unmatched. The CDR3 is CAISESMNGAGGSNQPQHF. CDR3 bases: TGTGCCATCAGTGAGTCCATGAATGGGGCAGGGGGAAGCAATCAGCCCCAGCATTTT.

The V call is TRBV5-4, the J call TRBJ2-3; 7 positions match TRBD2. Trimming removed 3 bases from V and 0 bases from J; junction bases left unmatched: 10. The germline CDR1 and CDR2 sequences are SGHNT and YYREEE (reference sequence). The CDR3 is 17 amino acids. CDR3 in amino acids: CASSSGSSGPSTDTQYF. The CDR3 DNA reads as TGTGCCAGCAGCTCTGGCTCTAGCGGACCTAGCACAGATACGCAGTATTTT.

The chain is built from TRBV3-1 (or the pseudogene TRBV3-2) and TRBJ2-1; the match to TRBD2 covers 7 bases. Unmatched junction bases numbered 5, after V lost 6 bases and J lost 0 bases. The CDR3 is made up of 15 amino acids. Germline lookup yields CDR1 LGHDT and CDR2 YNNKEL (reference sequence). The CDR3 here is CASRASGVSYNEQFF. The CDR3 DNA reads TGTGCCAGCAGGGCCAGCGGGGTCTCCTACAATGAGCAGTTCTTC.

The J gene is TRBJ2-1, the V gene TRBV5-4; TRBD2 agrees at 11 bases. Trimming took 0 bases from V and 7 from J; bases not matched to a gene: 3. The CDR3 extends over 15 amino acids. Per the germline V gene, CDR1 is SGHNT and CDR2 is YYREEE (reference sequence). The DNA of the CDR3 is TGTGCCAGCAGCTTGGCAGGGACTAGCGGAAATGAGCAGTTCTTC. Protein: CASSLAGTSGNEQFF.

CDR3: CASSYSGPIWGQPADTQYF. For the CDR3, the DNA is TGTGCCAGCAGTTACTCAGGTCCTATCTGGGGGCAGCCGGCAGATACGCAGTATTTT. V and J are TRBV6-2 or TRBV6-3 and TRBJ2-3, with TRBD1 as a possible D gene (6 bases). Looked up from germline, CDR1 is MNHEY and CDR2 is SVGEGT. The CDR3 runs 19 residues. The V end was cut by 0 bases, the J end by 4 bases, with 23 bases between.

The chain couples TRBV24-1 to TRBJ2-2; D unclear. The V gene lost 3 bases and the J gene lost 1 base, with 8 bases spanning the gap. The CDR3 spans 15 residues. Germline V gene data show CDR1 as KGHDR and CDR2 as SFDVKD. Here the CDR3 reads CATSDARQNTGELFF. The CDR3 nucleotides read TGTGCCACCAGTGATGCACGACAGAACACCGGGGAGCTGTTTTTT.

This chain connects TRBV18 to TRBJ1-2; D is unclear. The CDR3 contains 14 residues. The V gene's germline CDR1 is KGHSH and CDR2 LQKENI. V shed 4 bases and J shed 1 base, with 10 bases lying between them. The CDR3 is CASSQSNNNYGYTF. The CDR3, as DNA: TGTGCCAGCTCACAGAGCAATAATAACTATGGCTACACCTTC.

V usage is TRBV18 and J usage is TRBJ1-3; D perhaps matches TRBD1 (6 bases). With 2 bases removed from V and 0 bases from J, the gap between germline ends came to 8 bases. This CDR3 has 15 residues. The germline gives CDR1 KGHSH, CDR2 LQKENI. CDR3 in DNA: TGTGCCAGCTCACCAACAGGGTTCTCTGGAAACACCATATATTTT. Protein: CASSPTGFSGNTIYF.

The V and J genes are TRBV30 and TRBJ1-2; 10 bases match TRBD1. The CDR3 has 13 residues. Looked up from germline, CDR1 is GTSNPN and CDR2 is SVGIG (reference sequence). The DNA of the CDR3 is TGTGCTCGGGGTCGGGACAGGGGAAATGGCTACACCTTC. This translates into CARGRDRGNGYTF.

V gene TRBV5-4 combines with J gene TRBJ1-6; 8 bases fit TRBD1. J was trimmed by 5 bases and V by 4 bases; bases with no gene match: 2. The germline V gene has CDR1 SGHNT and CDR2 YYREEE (reference sequence). The CDR3 consists of 14 residues. CDR3 region: CASSVDRDNSPLHF. DNA for the CDR3: TGTGCCAGCAGCGTGGACAGGGATAATTCACCCCTCCACTTT.

This clone was seen more than once but under ten times. This chain connects TRBV12-2 to TRBJ1-6. TRBV12-2 is marked as a pseudogene. CDR3 length equals 17 residues. CDR3 protein: CAGNRDCNPAFNSPLHF. The DNA for the CDR3 is TGTGCAGGTAACCGGGACTGCAACCCAGCTTTTAATTCACCCCTCCACTTT.

CDR3 coding DNA: TGTGCCAGCAGCGCGACAGGGCCTGGAAACACCATATATTTT. It yields the protein CASSATGPGNTIYF. The chain employs TRBV5-4 and TRBJ1-3; 7 nucleotides match TRBD1. The germline CDR1 and CDR2 sequences are SGHNT and YYREEE (reference sequence). This CDR3 is built from 14 residues. V was pared by 4 bases and J by 2 bases, with 3 bases of the junction left unmatched. Looking up the rest from reference TRBV5-4 and TRBJ1-3 gives the full variable domain: ETGVTQSPTHLIKTRGQQVTLRCSSQSGHNTVSWYQQALGQGPQFIFQYYREEENGRGNFPPRFSGLQFPNYSSELNVNALELDDSALYLCASSATGPGNTIYFGEGSWLTVV.

This chain links TRBV5-4 with TRBJ2-5; TRBD2 matches at 9 bases. From germline, CDR1 is SGHNT and CDR2 YYREEE (reference sequence). The CDR3 covers 15 residues. Unmatched junction bases numbered 3, after V lost 0 bases and J lost 3 bases. CDR3 sequence: CASSLAGTSKETQYF. The CDR3 DNA follows: TGTGCCAGCAGCTTGGCCGGGACTAGCAAAGAGACCCAGTACTTC.

The chain recombines TRBV5-1 with TRBJ1-2; 8 nucleotides line up with TRBD1. The V segment lost 3 bases and the J segment 6 bases; nucleotides outside the gene matches: 13. Germline V lookup: CDR1 SGHRS, CDR2 YFSETQ. The CDR3 sequence is 16 residues long. As DNA, the CDR3 is TGCGCCAGCAGCTCCCCGAGCAGGGGGCTGGGTGATGGCTACACCTTC. Its protein is CASSSPSRGLGDGYTF.

J is TRBJ1-2 and V is TRBV7-2, with D tentatively TRBD1 (6 bases). The CDR3 consists of 13 residues. Germline V gene lookup returns CDR1 SGHTA and CDR2 FQGNSA. Deletions cut 5 bases from V and 4 bases from J, with 11 bases between. In DNA, the CDR3 is TGTGCCAGCAGCCGACAGGACTTCTATGGCTACACCTTC. Translation gives CASSRQDFYGYTF.

This clone occurred once. CDR3 bases: TGTGCCAGCAGCCAAGCGTGGACAGGGCGGTCCTACGAGCAGTACTTC. This translates into CASSQAWTGRSYEQYF. The chain employs TRBV3-1 (or the pseudogene TRBV3-2) and TRBJ2-7; 8 bases line up with TRBD1. V dropped 1 base and J dropped 1; count of bases not matched to a gene: 6. CDR1 and CDR2 (germline): LGHDT, YNNKEL (reference sequence). CDR3 size: 16 residues.

This clone was observed a few times. This sequence joins TRBV6-5 and TRBJ1-2, with TRBD1 as a possible D gene (6 bases). The V gene's germline CDR1 is MNHEY and CDR2 SVGAGI. V was shortened by 7 bases and J by 9 bases, with 15 bases between the two germline ends. CDR3 length equals 12 residues. The CDR3 DNA follows: TGTGCCAGCACCCTATGGACAGATAGCTACACCTTC. Amino acids: CASTLWTDSYTF.

This chain uses TRBV5-1 with TRBJ1-5, with D tentatively TRBD1 (6 bases). The CDR3 is 15 amino acids. Germline CDR1 and CDR2: SGHRS and YFSETQ. The V end was cut by 4 bases, the J end by 1 base, with 12 bases between. The CDR3 here is CASSRTAGSNQPQHF. CDR3 nucleotides: TGCGCCAGCAGCCGGACAGCGGGGAGCAATCAGCCCCAGCATTTT.

This clone was seen only once. The chain has TRBV5-1 and TRBJ1-1; 7 bases fit TRBD1. Per germline, CDR1 SGHRS and CDR2 YFSETQ. This CDR3 has 18 amino acids. J lost 0 bases, V lost 1 base, and 12 bases had no gene match. The CDR3 protein is CASSLLPGQVTMNTEAFF. In DNA, the CDR3 is TGCGCCAGCAGCTTGCTGCCTGGACAGGTAACTATGAACACTGAAGCTTTCTTT.

The chain uses TRBV18 and TRBJ1-5; D might be TRBD1 (5 bases). The length of the CDR3 is 15 residues. Trimming cost V 2 bases and J 0 bases, with 8 bases left between them. CDR1 is KGHSH and CDR2 is LQKENI in the germline V gene. In nucleotides, the CDR3 is TGTGCCAGCTCACCAGGGGCCAATAGCAATCAGCCCCAGCATTTT. It is translated as CASSPGANSNQPQHF.